The 26 T cell receptor beta chains below were found in one sample sequenced in a study of T cells after yellow fever vaccination. TCRdb re-called the 5' RACE reads through MiXCR, storing one row per CDR3 protein. Of some 320,000 distinct CDR3 sequences listed, roughly 8.7% are singletons. The specimen comprised PBMCs, sampled on the day of the first yellow fever vaccination. These receptor sequences come from a man younger than 30 who received the YFV17D yellow fever vaccine.

J is TRBJ2-1 and V is TRBV12-3 or TRBV12-4, with D possibly being TRBD2 (5 bases). CDR3 length equals 15 residues. V was trimmed by 3 bases and J by 4 bases, leaving 13 bases between them. In DNA, the CDR3 is TGTGCCAGCAGTTTCGGGGTGGGTTTTTACAATGAGCAGTTCTTC. Translating gives CASSFGVGFYNEQFF.

This clonotype was picked up a small number of times. V is TRBV6-1 and J is TRBJ2-2; D gene ambiguous. The CDR3 is 13 amino acids. V gave up 4 bases and J gave up 4 bases, with 7 bases separating them. Germline V gives CDR1 MNHNS, CDR2 SASEGT. The CDR3 region is CASSVGSTGELFF. The CDR3 DNA follows: TGTGCCAGCAGTGTTGGTAGCACCGGGGAGCTGTTTTTT.

This clonotype has at least ten counts. The CDR3 coding sequence is TGTGCCAGCATTTTAAGGGGGACGGAGACTTACAATGAGCAGTTCTTC. As protein: CASILRGTETYNEQFF. The V gene is TRBV6-5, the J gene TRBJ2-1; a weak D match, TRBD1 (6 bases). From germline, CDR1 is MNHEY and CDR2 SVGAGI. Trimming took off 7 bases at V and 4 bases at J, with 20 bases between the two ends. The CDR3 extends over 16 amino acids.

The sample holds many counts of this clonotype. The chain uses TRBV15 and TRBJ2-2; 10 nucleotides agree with TRBD2. CDR3 length equals 14 residues. Per germline, CDR1 LNHNV and CDR2 YYDKDF (reference sequence). J was trimmed by 1 base and V by 9 bases; bases with no gene match: 2. The CDR3 region is CATRLAGNTGELFF. In DNA form, the CDR3 reads TGTGCCACAAGACTAGCGGGGAACACCGGGGAGCTGTTTTTT.

This clonotype was observed at least ten times. The chain links TRBV7-9 to TRBJ1-3; D gene unclear. Deletions cut 3 bases from V and 0 bases from J, with 9 bases between. The CDR3 covers 15 residues. Per germline, CDR1 SEHNR and CDR2 FQNEAQ (reference sequence). The CDR3 nucleotides read TGTGCCAGCAGCTTCGACCGAGTCTCTGGAAACACCATATATTTT. It encodes CASSFDRVSGNTIYF.

The chain recombines TRBV7-2 with TRBJ2-3, with a weak D call TRBD2 (5 bases). Germline CDR1 and CDR2: SGHTA and FQGNSA. V was trimmed by 5 bases and J by 4 bases, leaving 13 bases between them. The CDR3 is made up of 14 amino acids. CDR3 sequence: CASSPSGKADTQYF. The DNA of the CDR3 is TGTGCCAGCAGCCCCTCGGGGAAAGCAGATACGCAGTATTTT. The whole variable domain, remainder taken from reference TRBV7-2 and TRBJ2-3, is GAGVSQSPSNKVTEKGKDVELRCDPISGHTALYWYRQSLGQGLEFLIYFQGNSAPDKSGLPSDRFSAERTGGSVSTLTIQRTQQEDSAVYLCASSPSGKADTQYFGPGTRLTVL.

This clonotype was seen a few times. This chain links TRBV7-2 with TRBJ2-5; tentative D call: TRBD2 (6 bases). Trimming removed 1 base at V and 1 base at J, with 16 bases between. The CDR3 extends over 17 amino acids. Germline CDR1 and CDR2: SGHTA and FQGNSA. In nucleotides, the CDR3 is TGTGCCAGCAGCTTAGGCTGGCGGGGTTCAACCCAAGAGACCCAGTACTTC. Translating gives CASSLGWRGSTQETQYF.

The V call is TRBV19, the J call TRBJ2-4, with D possibly called TRBD1 or TRBD2 (5 bases each). V was shortened by 3 bases and J by 2 bases, with 14 bases between the two germline ends. Germline lookup yields CDR1 LNHDA and CDR2 SQIVND (reference sequence). CDR3 size: 16 residues. The CDR3: CASSISGTGTKNIQYF. CDR3 bases: TGTGCCAGTAGTATTTCGGGGACGGGAACCAAAAACATTCAGTACTTC.

V gene TRBV5-1 combines with J gene TRBJ1-1, with a weak D call TRBD1 (6 bases). The V end lost 5 bases, the J end lost 4 bases, and 18 bases lay between the germline ends. CDR3 length: 15 amino acids. The V gene's germline CDR1 is SGHRS and CDR2 YFSETQ. The CDR3 loop is CASRTLQGGATEAFF. In nucleotides, the CDR3 is TGCGCCAGCAGGACGTTACAGGGTGGGGCCACTGAAGCTTTCTTT. The whole variable domain, filled in from reference TRBV5-1 and TRBJ1-1, reads KAGVTQTPRYLIKTRGQQVTLSCSPISGHRSVSWYQQTPGQGLQFLFEYFSETQRNKGNFPGRFSGRQFSNSRSEMNVSTLELGDSALYLCASRTLQGGATEAFFGQGTRLTVV.

This rearrangement joins TRBV6-2 or TRBV6-3 to TRBJ2-7; D not resolved. V was pared by 0 bases and J by 3 bases, with 3 bases between. The V gene's germline CDR1 is MNHEY and CDR2 SVGEGT. The CDR3 is made up of 12 amino acids. The CDR3: CASSYSVYEQYF. In DNA, the CDR3 is TGTGCCAGCAGTTACTCGGTCTACGAGCAGTACTTC.

The chain has TRBV6-5 and TRBJ2-5; D tentatively reads TRBD1 or TRBD2 (5 bases each). This CDR3 spans 15 amino acids. Per the germline V gene, CDR1 is MNHEY and CDR2 is SVGAGI. Deletions cut 0 bases from V and 6 bases from J, with 14 bases between. As DNA, the CDR3 is TGTGCCAGCAGTTACTCGATGGGGGTGGGGAAGACCCAGTACTTC. Translated: CASSYSMGVGKTQYF.

The chain combines TRBV20-1 with TRBJ2-3; D call uncertain. The CDR3 runs to 12 residues. V lost 0 bases, J lost 10 bases, and 11 bases lay in between. Germline V CDR1 and CDR2: DFQATT, SNEGSKA (reference sequence). CDR3 nucleotides: TGCAGTGCTAGAGAAAGTCCCCGGGCGCAGTATTTT. Its protein is CSARESPRAQYF.

The rearrangement joins TRBV6-5 to TRBJ2-1; TRBD1 matches at 9 bases. The CDR3 extends over 15 amino acids. Germline trimming cut 4 bases from V and 1 base from J; bases unmatched to any gene: 2. Germline V gene lookup returns CDR1 MNHEY and CDR2 SVGAGI. The CDR3 DNA is TGTGCCAGCAGTTTACAGGGGGCGTCCTACAATGAGCAGTTCTTC. Its protein product is CASSLQGASYNEQFF.

This clonotype came up a few times. The J gene is TRBJ2-5, the V gene TRBV4-1; the match to TRBD2 covers 9 bases. Germline V gene sequence: CDR1 MGHRA, CDR2 YSYEKL. The CDR3 runs 15 residues. V dropped 3 bases and J dropped 3; count of bases not matched to a gene: 5. The CDR3 region has the DNA TGCGCCAGCAGCCATGATGCTAGCGGGAAAGAGACCCAGTACTTC. The encoded protein is CASSHDASGKETQYF.

This clonotype was seen ten or more times. The chain has TRBV7-2 and TRBJ2-3; D gene unclear. The V gene's germline CDR1 is SGHTA and CDR2 FQGNSA. CDR3 length: 13 residues. The germline V and J ends were trimmed by 5 bases and 5 bases, with 11 bases remaining between them. This chain's CDR3 is CASSRTSVDTQYF. The CDR3 DNA is TGTGCCAGCAGCCGAACGTCGGTAGATACGCAGTATTTT.

The rearrangement links TRBV9 to TRBJ1-2; TRBD1 aligns across 8 bases. Germline CDR1 is SGDLS and CDR2 is YYNGEE. J gave up 6 bases and V 2 bases, and 3 bases lay outside the gene matches. The CDR3 totals 13 residues. This chain's CDR3 is CASSVDRADGYTF. For the CDR3, the DNA is TGTGCCAGCAGCGTGGACAGGGCGGATGGCTACACCTTC.

This clonotype occurred many times. CDR3 nucleotide sequence: TGTGCCAGCAGCCCGGGGGGCCGAACCTACGAGCAGTACTTC. Its translation is CASSPGGRTYEQYF. This chain uses TRBV7-9 with TRBJ2-7; D possibly corresponds to TRBD2 (7 bases). V was clipped by 5 bases and J by 2 bases, with 13 bases between them. There are 14 residues in the CDR3. From germline, CDR1 is SEHNR and CDR2 FQNEAQ (reference sequence).

The gene calls are TRBV6-1 and TRBJ2-7; the D gene could be TRBD1 or TRBD2 (6 bases each). Trimming removed 11 bases at V and 2 bases at J, with 16 bases between. CDR1 and CDR2 from the germline V gene are MNHNS and SASEGT. The CDR3 is 13 amino acids. CDR3 DNA sequence: TGTGCCTGCTCCTGGGGGGCGGCCTACGAGCAGTACTTC. Translation gives CACSWGAAYEQYF.

This rearrangement joins TRBV24-1 to TRBJ1-5, with D tentatively TRBD1 (6 bases). This CDR3 is 17 amino acids long. The germline V and J ends were trimmed by 5 bases and 1 base, with 17 bases remaining between them. Germline lookup yields CDR1 KGHDR and CDR2 SFDVKD. CDR3 loop: CATSANGGAPSNQPQHF. As DNA, the CDR3 is TGTGCCACCAGTGCGAATGGGGGGGCGCCGAGCAATCAGCCCCAGCATTTT.

The chain recombines TRBV19 with TRBJ1-6; no definite D call. V was shortened by 6 bases and J by 5 bases, with 8 bases between the two germline ends. Germline V gene data show CDR1 as LNHDA and CDR2 as SQIVND (reference sequence). The CDR3 totals 13 residues. The CDR3 is CASREAHNSPLHF. CDR3 DNA sequence: TGTGCCAGTAGGGAGGCCCATAATTCACCCCTCCACTTT. The full variable domain, rest sourced from reference TRBV19 and TRBJ1-6, is DGGITQSPKYLFRKEGQNVTLSCEQNLNHDAMYWYRQDPGQGLRLIYYSQIVNDFQKGDIAEGYSVSREKKESFPLTVTSAQKNPTAFYLCASREAHNSPLHFGNGTRLTVT.

This clonotype was observed a handful of times. The CDR3: CASSEGPRVTNIQYF. The CDR3 DNA follows: TGTGCCAGCTCCGAAGGTCCCAGGGTTACGAACATTCAGTACTTC. V and J are TRBV7-2 and TRBJ2-4; TRBD1 is a possible D gene (5 bases). V was clipped by 8 bases and J by 7 bases, with 21 bases between them. The germline gives CDR1 SGHTA, CDR2 FQGNSA. The CDR3 is 15 amino acids.

This clonotype was seen only a few times. The chain is built from TRBV5-1 and TRBJ1-5; D unclear. With 0 bases removed from V and 9 bases from J, the gap between germline ends came to 10 bases. CDR1 is SGHRS, CDR2 YFSETQ, per germline. CDR3 length: 13 amino acids. CDR3 DNA sequence: TGCGCCAGCAGCTTGGAAGGGTTAGGGCCCCAGCATTTT. As protein: CASSLEGLGPQHF.

The chain couples TRBV7-9 to TRBJ2-5, with D hard to call. V shed 2 bases and J shed 1 base, with 11 bases lying between them. Germline V gene sequence: CDR1 SEHNR, CDR2 FQNEAQ (reference sequence). The CDR3 has 15 amino acids. DNA of the CDR3: TGTGCCAGCAGCTTAAAAGTGGGAATCCAAGAGACCCAGTACTTC. Protein sequence: CASSLKVGIQETQYF. Filled out from reference TRBV7-9 and TRBJ2-5, the complete variable domain reads DTGVSQNPRHKITKRGQNVTFRCDPISEHNRLYWYRQTLGQGPEFLTYFQNEAQLEKSRLLSDRFSAERPKGSFSTLEIQRTEQGDSAMYLCASSLKVGIQETQYFGPGTRLLVL.

This clonotype has just a few counts. The chain carries TRBV6-1 and TRBJ2-3; D perhaps matches TRBD2 (6 bases). Between the trimmed V and J ends, which lost 6 bases and 2 bases, there was a span of 18 bases. The V gene's germline CDR1 is MNHNS and CDR2 SASEGT. The CDR3 spans 16 residues. The CDR3 reads CASREVGGRYTDTQYF. In DNA form, the CDR3 reads TGTGCCAGCAGGGAGGTCGGGGGTCGTTACACAGATACGCAGTATTTT.

This clonotype was seen once. CDR3 loop: CAWSHRRVPPSYEQYF. DNA of the CDR3: TGTGCCTGGAGTCATAGGAGAGTTCCCCCATCCTACGAGCAGTACTTC. The chain links TRBV30 to TRBJ2-7, with D unclear. V was cut by 2 bases and J by 1 base, with 18 bases left in between. The germline V gene encodes CDR1 GTSNPN and CDR2 SVGIG (reference sequence). The CDR3 sequence is 16 residues long. The full variable domain, rest sourced from reference TRBV30 and TRBJ2-7, is SQTIHQWPATLVQPVGSPLSLECTVEGTSNPNLYWYRQAAGRGLQLLFYSVGIGQISSEVPQNLSASRPQDRQFILSSKKLLLSDSGFYLCAWSHRRVPPSYEQYFGPGTRLTVT.

The chain is built from TRBV7-3 and TRBJ2-3; a weak D match, TRBD1 (5 bases). Germline V gene data show CDR1 as SGHTA and CDR2 as FQGTGA. The CDR3 extends over 13 amino acids. Deletions cut 2 bases from V and 4 bases from J, with 7 bases between. In nucleotides, the CDR3 is TGTGCCAGCAGCTTAGAACAGGCAGATACGCAGTATTTT. Amino acid sequence: CASSLEQADTQYF.